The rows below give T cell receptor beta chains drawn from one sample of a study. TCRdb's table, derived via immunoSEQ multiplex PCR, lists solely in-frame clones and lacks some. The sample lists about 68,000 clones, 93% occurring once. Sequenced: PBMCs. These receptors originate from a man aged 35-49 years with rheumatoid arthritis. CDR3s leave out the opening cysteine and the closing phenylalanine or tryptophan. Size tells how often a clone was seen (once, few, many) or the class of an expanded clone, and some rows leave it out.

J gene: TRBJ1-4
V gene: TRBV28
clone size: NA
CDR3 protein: ASSLHLGQPATNEKLF

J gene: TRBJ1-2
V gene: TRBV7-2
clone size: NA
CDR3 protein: ASSPAATGRFGYT

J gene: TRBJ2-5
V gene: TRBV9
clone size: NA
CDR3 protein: ASKRGSGQETQY

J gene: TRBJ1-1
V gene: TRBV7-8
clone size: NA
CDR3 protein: ASSLDQGVSEAF

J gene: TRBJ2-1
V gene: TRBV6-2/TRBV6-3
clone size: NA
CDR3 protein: ASSRLAGGLDEQF

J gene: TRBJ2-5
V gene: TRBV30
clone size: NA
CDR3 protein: AWSVPSGYQETQY

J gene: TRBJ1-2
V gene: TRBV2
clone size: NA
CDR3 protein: ASSDRGEYGYT

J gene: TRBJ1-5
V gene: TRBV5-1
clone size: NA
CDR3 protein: ASSLDSARPQH

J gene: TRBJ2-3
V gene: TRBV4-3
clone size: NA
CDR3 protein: ASSQDWTSGRAGTDTQY

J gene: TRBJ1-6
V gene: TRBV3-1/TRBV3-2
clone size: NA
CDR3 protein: ASSLSDRVGSPLH

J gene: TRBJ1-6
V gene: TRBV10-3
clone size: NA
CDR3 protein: AISESAGARNSPLH

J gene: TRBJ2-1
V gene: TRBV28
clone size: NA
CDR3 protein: ASSLQGAVSYNEQF

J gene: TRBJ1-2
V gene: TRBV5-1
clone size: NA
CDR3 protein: ASSLGQGYYGYT

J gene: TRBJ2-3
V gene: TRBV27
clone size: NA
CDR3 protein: ASSFKDTTDTQY

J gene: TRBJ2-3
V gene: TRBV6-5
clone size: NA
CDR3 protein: ATATRGRTDTQY

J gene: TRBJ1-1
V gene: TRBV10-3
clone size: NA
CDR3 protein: AIRSGDGTEAF

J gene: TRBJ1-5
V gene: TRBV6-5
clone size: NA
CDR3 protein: ASSFRVGNQPQH

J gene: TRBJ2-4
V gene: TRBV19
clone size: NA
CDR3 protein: ASGLAGGSAKNIQY

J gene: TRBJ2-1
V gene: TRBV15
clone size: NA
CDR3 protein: ATSREPPGVNEQF

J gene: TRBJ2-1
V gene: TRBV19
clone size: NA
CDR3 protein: ASSRGLAGDEQF

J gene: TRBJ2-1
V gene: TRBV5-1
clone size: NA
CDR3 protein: ASRSGGSYNEQF

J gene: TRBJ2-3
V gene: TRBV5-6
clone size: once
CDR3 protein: ASSLRVGMEREADTQY

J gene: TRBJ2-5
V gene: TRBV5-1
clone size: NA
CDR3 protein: ASSLGYGASSQETQY

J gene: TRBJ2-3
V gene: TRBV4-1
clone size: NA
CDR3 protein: ASSQGRSRGSSTDTQY

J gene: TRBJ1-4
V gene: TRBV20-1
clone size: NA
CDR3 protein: SARQNEKLF

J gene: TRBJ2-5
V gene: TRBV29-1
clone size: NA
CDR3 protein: SVESLLAGDGLETQY

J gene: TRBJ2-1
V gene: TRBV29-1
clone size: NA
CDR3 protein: SVSQGANEQF

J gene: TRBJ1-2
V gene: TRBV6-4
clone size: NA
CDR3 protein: ASRAGQGARYGYT